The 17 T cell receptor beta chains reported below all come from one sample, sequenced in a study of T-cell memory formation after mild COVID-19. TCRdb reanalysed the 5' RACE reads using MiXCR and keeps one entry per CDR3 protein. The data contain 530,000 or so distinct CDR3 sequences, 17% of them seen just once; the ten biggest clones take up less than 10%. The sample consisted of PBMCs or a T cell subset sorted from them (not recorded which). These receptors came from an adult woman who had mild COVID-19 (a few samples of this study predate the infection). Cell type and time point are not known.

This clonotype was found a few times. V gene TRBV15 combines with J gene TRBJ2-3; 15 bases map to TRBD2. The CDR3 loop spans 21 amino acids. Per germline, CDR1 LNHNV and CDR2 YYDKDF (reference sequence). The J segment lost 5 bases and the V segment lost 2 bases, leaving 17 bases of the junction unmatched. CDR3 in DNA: TGTGCCACCAGCAGAACTATCGGGACTAGCGGGGGGACCGCGGTGGGAGATACGCAGTATTTT. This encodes CATSRTIGTSGGTAVGDTQYF.

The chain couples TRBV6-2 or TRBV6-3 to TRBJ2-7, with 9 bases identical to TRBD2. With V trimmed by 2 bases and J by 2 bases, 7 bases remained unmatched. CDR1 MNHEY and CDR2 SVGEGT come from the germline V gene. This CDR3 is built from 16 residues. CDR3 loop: CASSYPLGGRAYEQYF. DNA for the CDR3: TGTGCCAGCAGTTACCCCCTCGGCGGGAGGGCCTACGAGCAGTACTTC.

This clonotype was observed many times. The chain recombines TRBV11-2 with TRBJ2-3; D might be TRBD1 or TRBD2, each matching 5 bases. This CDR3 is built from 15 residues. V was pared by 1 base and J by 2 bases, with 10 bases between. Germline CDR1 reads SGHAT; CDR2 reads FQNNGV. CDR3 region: CASSLGVGATDTQYF. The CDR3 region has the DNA TGTGCCAGCAGCTTAGGGGTCGGGGCCACAGATACGCAGTATTTT.

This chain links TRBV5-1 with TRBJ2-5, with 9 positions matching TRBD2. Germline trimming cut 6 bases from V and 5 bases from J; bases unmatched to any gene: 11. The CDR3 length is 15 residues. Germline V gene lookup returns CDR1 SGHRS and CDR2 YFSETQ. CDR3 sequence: CASKVGAGGAETQYF. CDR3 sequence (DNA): TGCGCCAGCAAGGTCGGCGCGGGGGGGGCGGAGACCCAGTACTTC.

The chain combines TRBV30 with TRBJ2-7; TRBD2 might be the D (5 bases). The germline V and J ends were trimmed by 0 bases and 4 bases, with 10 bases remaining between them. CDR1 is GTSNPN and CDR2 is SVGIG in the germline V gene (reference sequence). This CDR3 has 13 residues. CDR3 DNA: TGTGCCTGGAGTGTGTGGGAGCGGTACGAGCAGTACTTC. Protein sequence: CAWSVWERYEQYF. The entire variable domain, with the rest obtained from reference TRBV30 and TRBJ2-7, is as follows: SQTIHQWPATLVQPVGSPLSLECTVEGTSNPNLYWYRQAAGRGLQLLFYSVGIGQISSEVPQNLSASRPQDRQFILSSKKLLLSDSGFYLCAWSVWERYEQYFGPGTRLTVT.

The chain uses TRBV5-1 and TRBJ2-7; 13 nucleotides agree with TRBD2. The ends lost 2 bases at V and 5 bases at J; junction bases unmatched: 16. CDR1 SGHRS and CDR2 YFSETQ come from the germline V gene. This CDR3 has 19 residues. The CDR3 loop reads CASSFAIPKTSGRRDEQYF. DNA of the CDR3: TGCGCCAGCAGCTTCGCAATTCCGAAGACTAGCGGGAGGCGAGACGAGCAGTACTTC.

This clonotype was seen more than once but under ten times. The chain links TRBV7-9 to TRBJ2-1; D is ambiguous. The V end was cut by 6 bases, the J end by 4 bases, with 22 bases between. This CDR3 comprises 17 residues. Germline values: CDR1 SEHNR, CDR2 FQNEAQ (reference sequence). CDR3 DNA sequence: TGTGCCAGCAGTTACCCACCCGAGGTACTCGGATACAATGAGCAGTTCTTC. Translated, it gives CASSYPPEVLGYNEQFF. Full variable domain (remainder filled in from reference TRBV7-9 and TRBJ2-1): DTGVSQNPRHKITKRGQNVTFRCDPISEHNRLYWYRQTLGQGPEFLTYFQNEAQLEKSRLLSDRFSAERPKGSFSTLEIQRTEQGDSAMYLCASSYPPEVLGYNEQFFGPGTRLTVL.

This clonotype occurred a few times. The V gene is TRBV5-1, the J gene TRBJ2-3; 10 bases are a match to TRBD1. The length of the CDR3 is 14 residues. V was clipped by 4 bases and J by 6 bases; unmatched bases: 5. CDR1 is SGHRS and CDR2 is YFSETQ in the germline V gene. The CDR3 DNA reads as TGCGCCAGCAGCCCTGGGACAGGGGTTGATACGCAGTATTTT. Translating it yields CASSPGTGVDTQYF.

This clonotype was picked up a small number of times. DNA for the CDR3: TGTGCCAGCCGCTGGACTAGCGGGAGTGTAAATGAGCAGTTCTTC. It yields the protein CASRWTSGSVNEQFF. The chain joins TRBV12-3 or TRBV12-4 to TRBJ2-1, with 13 bases that match TRBD2. The CDR3 is 15 amino acids. V was pared by 8 bases and J by 7 bases, with 8 bases of the junction left unmatched.

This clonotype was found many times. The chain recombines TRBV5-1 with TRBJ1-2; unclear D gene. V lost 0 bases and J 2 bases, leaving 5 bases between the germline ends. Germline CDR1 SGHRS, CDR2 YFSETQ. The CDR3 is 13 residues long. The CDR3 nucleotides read TGCGCCAGCAGCTTGGTGGGAAACTATGGCTACACCTTC. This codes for CASSLVGNYGYTF.

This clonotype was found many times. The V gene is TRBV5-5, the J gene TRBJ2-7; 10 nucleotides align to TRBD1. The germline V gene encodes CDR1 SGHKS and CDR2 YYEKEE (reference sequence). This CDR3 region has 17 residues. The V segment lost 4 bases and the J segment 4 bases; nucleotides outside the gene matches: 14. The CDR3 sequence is CASSNPGQGIRSYEQYF. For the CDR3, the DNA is TGTGCCAGCAGCAATCCGGGACAGGGGATTCGTTCGTACGAGCAGTACTTC.

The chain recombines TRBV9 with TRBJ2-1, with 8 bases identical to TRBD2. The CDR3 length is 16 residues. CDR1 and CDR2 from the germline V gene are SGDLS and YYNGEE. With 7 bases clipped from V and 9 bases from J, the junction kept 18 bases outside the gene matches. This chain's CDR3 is CASAEAAGGSHSEQFF. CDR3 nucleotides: TGTGCCAGCGCGGAGGCGGCGGGGGGATCCCACAGTGAGCAGTTCTTC.

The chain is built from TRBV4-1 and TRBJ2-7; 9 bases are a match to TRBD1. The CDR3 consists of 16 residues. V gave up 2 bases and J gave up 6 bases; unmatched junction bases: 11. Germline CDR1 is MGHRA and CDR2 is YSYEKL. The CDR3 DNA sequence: TGCGCCAGCAGCCAATCATACGGGACAGGGATCCCCGAGCAGTACTTC. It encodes CASSQSYGTGIPEQYF.

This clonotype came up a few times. In nucleotides, the CDR3 is TGTGCCAGCAGCCAGACCGGGACGGGAATCTACGAGCAGTACTTC. Protein product: CASSQTGTGIYEQYF. This sequence joins TRBV4-2 and TRBJ2-7, with D tentatively TRBD1 or TRBD2 (5 bases each). Trimming left V 3 bases short and J 3 bases short, with 15 bases between. CDR1 LGHNA and CDR2 YNFKEQ come from the germline V gene. CDR3 size: 15 residues.

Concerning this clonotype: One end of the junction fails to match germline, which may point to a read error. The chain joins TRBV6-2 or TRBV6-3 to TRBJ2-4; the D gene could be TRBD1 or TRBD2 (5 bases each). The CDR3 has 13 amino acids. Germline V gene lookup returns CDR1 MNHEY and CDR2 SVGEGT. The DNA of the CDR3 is TGTGCCAGCATTTACACCGGGACCGCCAGTCGGGTCTTC. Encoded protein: CASIYTGTASRVF.

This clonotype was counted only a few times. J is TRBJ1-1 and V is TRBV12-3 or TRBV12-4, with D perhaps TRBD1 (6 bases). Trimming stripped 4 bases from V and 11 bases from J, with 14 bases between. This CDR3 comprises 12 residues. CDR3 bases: TGTGCCAGCAGTTCTTCACAGGGCTGGGCTTTCTTT. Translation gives CASSSSQGWAFF.

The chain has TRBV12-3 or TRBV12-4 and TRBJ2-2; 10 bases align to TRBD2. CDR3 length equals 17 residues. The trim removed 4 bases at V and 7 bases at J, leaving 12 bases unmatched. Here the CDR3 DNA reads TGTGCCAGCAGTTCCCCCCTCCTAGCGGGAGTGTTCGGGGAGCTGTTTTTT. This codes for CASSSPLLAGVFGELFF.